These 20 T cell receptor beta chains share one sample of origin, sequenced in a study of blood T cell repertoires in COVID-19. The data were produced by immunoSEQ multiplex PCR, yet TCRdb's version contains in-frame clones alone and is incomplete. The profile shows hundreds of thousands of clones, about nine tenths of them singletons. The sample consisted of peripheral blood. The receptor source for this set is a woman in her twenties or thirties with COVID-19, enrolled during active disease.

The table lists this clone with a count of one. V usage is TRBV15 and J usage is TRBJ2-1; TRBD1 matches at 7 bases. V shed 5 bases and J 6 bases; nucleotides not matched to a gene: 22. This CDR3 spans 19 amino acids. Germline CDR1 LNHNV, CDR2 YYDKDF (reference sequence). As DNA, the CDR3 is TGTGCCACCAGCCCACATGGGGACAGAGTGGAATTTGCGGGCAATGAGCAGTTCTTC. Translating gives CATSPHGDRVEFAGNEQFF.

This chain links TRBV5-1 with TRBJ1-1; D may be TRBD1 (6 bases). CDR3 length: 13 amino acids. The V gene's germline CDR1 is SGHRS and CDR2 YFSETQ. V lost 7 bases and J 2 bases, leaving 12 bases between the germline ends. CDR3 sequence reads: CASAKGGNTEAFF. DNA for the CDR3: TGCGCCAGCGCTAAAGGGGGTAACACTGAAGCTTTCTTT.

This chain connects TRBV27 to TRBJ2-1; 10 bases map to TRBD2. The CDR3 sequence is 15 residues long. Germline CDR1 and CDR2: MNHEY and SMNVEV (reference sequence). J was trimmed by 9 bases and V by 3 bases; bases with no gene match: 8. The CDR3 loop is CASSFRLAGVLEQFF. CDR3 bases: TGTGCCAGCAGTTTTAGGCTAGCGGGAGTGCTTGAGCAGTTCTTC.

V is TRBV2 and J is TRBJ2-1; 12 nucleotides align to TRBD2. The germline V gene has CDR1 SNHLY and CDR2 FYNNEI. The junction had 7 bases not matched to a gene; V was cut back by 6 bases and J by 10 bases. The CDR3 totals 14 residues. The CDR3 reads CASSRLAGVPEQFF. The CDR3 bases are TGTGCCAGCAGCAGACTAGCGGGAGTCCCCGAGCAGTTCTTC.

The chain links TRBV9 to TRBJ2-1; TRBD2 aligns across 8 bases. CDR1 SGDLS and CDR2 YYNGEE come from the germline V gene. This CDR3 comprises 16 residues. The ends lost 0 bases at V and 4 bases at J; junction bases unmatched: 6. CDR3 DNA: TGTGCCAGCAGCGTAGATGGGACTAGACGATACAATGAGCAGTTCTTC. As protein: CASSVDGTRRYNEQFF.

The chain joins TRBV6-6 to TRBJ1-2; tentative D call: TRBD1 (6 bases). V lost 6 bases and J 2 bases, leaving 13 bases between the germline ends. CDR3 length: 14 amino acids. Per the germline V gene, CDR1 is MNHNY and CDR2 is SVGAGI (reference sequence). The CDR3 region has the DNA TGTGCCAGCAGGTTATCGACAGGAAACTATGGCTACACCTTC. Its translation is CASRLSTGNYGYTF.

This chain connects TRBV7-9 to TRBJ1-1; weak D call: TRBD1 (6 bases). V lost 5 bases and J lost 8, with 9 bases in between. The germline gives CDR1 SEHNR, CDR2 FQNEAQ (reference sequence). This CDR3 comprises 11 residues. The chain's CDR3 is CASSPDREAFF. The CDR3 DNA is TGTGCCAGCAGCCCGGACAGAGAAGCTTTCTTT.

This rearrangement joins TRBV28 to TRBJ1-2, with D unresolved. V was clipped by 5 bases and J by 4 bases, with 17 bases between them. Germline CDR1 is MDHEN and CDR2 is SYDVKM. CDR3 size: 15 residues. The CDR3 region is CASSRPLGPSYGYTF. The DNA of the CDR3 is TGTGCCAGCAGTCGGCCGCTTGGGCCGAGCTATGGCTACACCTTC.

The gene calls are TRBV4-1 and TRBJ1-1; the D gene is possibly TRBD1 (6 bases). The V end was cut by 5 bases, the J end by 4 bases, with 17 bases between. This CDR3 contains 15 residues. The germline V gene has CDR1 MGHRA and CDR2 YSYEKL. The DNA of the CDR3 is TGCGCCAGCAGCTCGGAAAAACAGGGACGCACTGAAGCTTTCTTT. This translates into CASSSEKQGRTEAFF.

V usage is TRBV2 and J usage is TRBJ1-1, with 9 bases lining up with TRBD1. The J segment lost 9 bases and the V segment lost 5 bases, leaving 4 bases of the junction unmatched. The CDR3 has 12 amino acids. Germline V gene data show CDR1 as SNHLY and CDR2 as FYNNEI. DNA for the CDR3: TGTGCCAGCAGTTTGGGACAGGGAAAAGCTTTCTTT. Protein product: CASSLGQGKAFF.

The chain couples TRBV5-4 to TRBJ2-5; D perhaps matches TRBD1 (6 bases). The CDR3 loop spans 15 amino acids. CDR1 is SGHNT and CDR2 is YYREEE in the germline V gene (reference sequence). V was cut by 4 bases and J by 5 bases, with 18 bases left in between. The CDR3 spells CASSPRTATEETQYF. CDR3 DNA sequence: TGTGCCAGCAGCCCGAGGACAGCTACCGAGGAGACCCAGTACTTC.

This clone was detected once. The CDR3 reads CASRSPPGALYNEQFF. Written as DNA, the CDR3 is TGTGCCAGTAGAAGCCCCCCAGGGGCTCTTTACAATGAGCAGTTCTTC. This rearrangement joins TRBV19 to TRBJ2-1, with a tentative D call TRBD1 (6 bases). The CDR3 covers 16 residues. From germline, CDR1 is LNHDA and CDR2 SQIVND (reference sequence). V lost 6 bases and J lost 4, with 19 bases in between.

CDR3 amino acids: CASLSGDTQYF. CDR3 nucleotides: TGTGCCAGCCTCTCAGGAGATACGCAGTATTTT. The chain has TRBV2 and TRBJ2-3, with D unresolved. CDR1 is SNHLY, CDR2 FYNNEI, per germline. Trimming pared 8 bases from V and 5 bases from J, leaving 8 bases between. The CDR3 loop spans 11 amino acids.

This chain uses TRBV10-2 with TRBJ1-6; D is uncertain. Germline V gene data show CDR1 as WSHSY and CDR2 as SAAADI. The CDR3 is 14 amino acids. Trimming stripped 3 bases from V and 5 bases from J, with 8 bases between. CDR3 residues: CASSDRSNNSPLHF. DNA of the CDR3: TGCGCCAGCAGTGATCGCAGTAATAATTCACCCCTCCACTTT.

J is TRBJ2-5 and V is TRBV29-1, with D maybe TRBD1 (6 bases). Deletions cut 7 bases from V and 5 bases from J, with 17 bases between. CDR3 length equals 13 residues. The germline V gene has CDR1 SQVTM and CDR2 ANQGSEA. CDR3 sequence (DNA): TGCAGCGCCATCCGACAGGTTCTTGAGACCCAGTACTTC. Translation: CSAIRQVLETQYF. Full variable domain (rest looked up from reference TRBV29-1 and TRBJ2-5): SAVISQKPSRDICQRGTSLTIQCQVDSQVTMMFWYRQQPGQSLTLIATANQGSEATYESGFVIDKFPISRPNLTFSTLTVSNMSPEDSSIYLCSAIRQVLETQYFGPGTRLLVL.

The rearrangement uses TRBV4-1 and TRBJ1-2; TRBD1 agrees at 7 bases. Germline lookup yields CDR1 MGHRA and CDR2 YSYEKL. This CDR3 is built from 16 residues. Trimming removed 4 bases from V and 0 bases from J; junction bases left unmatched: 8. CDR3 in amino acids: CASSPGDSRSNYGYTF. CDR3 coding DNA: TGCGCCAGCAGCCCCGGGGACAGCCGCTCTAACTATGGCTACACCTTC.

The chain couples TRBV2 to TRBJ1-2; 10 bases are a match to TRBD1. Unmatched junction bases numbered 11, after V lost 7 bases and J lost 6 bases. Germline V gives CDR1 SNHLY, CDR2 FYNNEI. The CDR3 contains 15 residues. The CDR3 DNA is TGTGCCAGCACCTCGACAGGGGGCCCGGTCCATGGCTACACCTTC. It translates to CASTSTGGPVHGYTF.

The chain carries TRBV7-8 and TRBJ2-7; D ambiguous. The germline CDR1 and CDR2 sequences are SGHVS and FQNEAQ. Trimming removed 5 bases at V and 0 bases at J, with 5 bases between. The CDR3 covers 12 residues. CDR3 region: CASSAHSYEQYF. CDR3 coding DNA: TGTGCCAGCAGCGCACACTCCTACGAGCAGTACTTC.

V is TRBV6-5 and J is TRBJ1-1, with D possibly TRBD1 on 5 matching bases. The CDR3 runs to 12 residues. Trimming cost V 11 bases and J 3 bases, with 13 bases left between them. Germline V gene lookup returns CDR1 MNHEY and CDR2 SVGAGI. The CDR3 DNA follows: TGTGCCGTTGTTAGGGGATACACTGAAGCTTTCTTT. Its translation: CAVVRGYTEAFF.

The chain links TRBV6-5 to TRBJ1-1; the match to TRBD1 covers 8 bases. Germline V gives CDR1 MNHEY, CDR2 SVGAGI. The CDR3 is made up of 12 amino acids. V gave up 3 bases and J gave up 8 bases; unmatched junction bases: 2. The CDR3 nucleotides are TGTGCCAGCAGTTATGGACAGGGCGAAGCTTTCTTT. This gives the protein CASSYGQGEAFF.